Each of the 22 T cell receptor beta chains below was sequenced from the same sample in a study of OX40 agonist ivuxolimab in advanced cancers. Libraries were prepared by immunoSEQ multiplex PCR; TCRdb keeps only in-frame clonotypes and omits some of them. The table records 45,000 to 50,000 clones, just over 90% of them present only once. Here the sequenced sample was CD4+ or CD8+ T cells sorted from blood, taken in a trial of the OX40 agonist ivuxolimab. The receptors were sampled from an adult with an advanced solid tumor such as melanoma, head and neck, liver or kidney cancer.

This chain uses TRBV5-5 with TRBJ1-5; no reliable D call. With 4 bases removed from V and 0 bases from J, the gap between germline ends came to 8 bases. This CDR3 region has 14 residues. The germline V gene encodes CDR1 SGHKS and CDR2 YYEKEE (reference sequence). CDR3: CASSEWNSNQPQHF. The CDR3 coding sequence is TGTGCCAGCAGCGAGTGGAATAGCAATCAGCCCCAGCATTTT.

V is TRBV7-9 and J is TRBJ2-2; the D gene is possibly TRBD2 (5 bases). V was trimmed by 5 bases and J by 2 bases, leaving 6 bases between them. Germline assignment: CDR1 SEHNR and CDR2 FQNEAQ (reference sequence). This CDR3 has 13 residues. CDR3 region: CASSRTNTGELFF. CDR3 in DNA: TGTGCCAGCAGCAGGACTAACACCGGGGAGCTGTTTTTT.

The count of this clone is one. The chain joins TRBV11-3 to TRBJ2-1, with TRBD2 matching over 7 bases. The CDR3 loop spans 13 amino acids. V dropped 5 bases and J dropped 7; count of bases not matched to a gene: 5. The V gene's germline CDR1 is SGHNT and CDR2 YENEEA. CDR3 amino acids: CASSPSGGNEQFF. DNA for the CDR3: TGTGCCAGCAGCCCGTCCGGGGGGAATGAGCAGTTCTTC.

The chain has TRBV28 and TRBJ1-1; 8 bases fit TRBD1. Unmatched junction bases numbered 9, after V lost 5 bases and J lost 1 base. The CDR3 extends over 16 amino acids. CDR1 MDHEN and CDR2 SYDVKM come from the germline V gene. In DNA form, the CDR3 reads TGTGCCAGCAGTATTCTCCCCCAGGGGGCGAACACTGAAGCTTTCTTT. Protein: CASSILPQGANTEAFF. The full variable domain, completed using reference TRBV28 and TRBJ1-1, is DVKVTQSSRYLVKRTGEKVFLECVQDMDHENMFWYRQDPGLGLRLIYFSYDVKMKEKGDIPEGYSVSREKKERFSLILESASTNQTSMYLCASSILPQGANTEAFFGQGTRLTVV.

The gene calls are TRBV19 and TRBJ1-4; TRBD1 matches at 8 bases. CDR3 length: 14 amino acids. Trimming cost V 10 bases and J 6 bases; bases outside gene matches: 10. Germline-derived CDR1 and CDR2 are LNHDA and SQIVND (reference sequence). The CDR3 loop reads CATQPDRDHEKLFF. The CDR3 DNA sequence: TGTGCCACTCAACCGGACAGGGATCATGAAAAACTGTTTTTT. Based on the CDR3 plus reference TRBV19 and TRBJ1-4, the full variable domain is DGGITQSPKYLFRKEGQNVTLSCEQNLNHDAMYWYRQDPGQGLRLIYYSQIVNDFQKGDIAEGYSVSREKKESFPLTVTSAQKNPTAFYLCATQPDRDHEKLFFGSGTQLSVL.

DNA of the CDR3: TGTGCCAGCAGCCCCTGGGGCGACAGGCCCTACGAGCAGTACTTC. Its protein product is CASSPWGDRPYEQYF. The genes are TRBV7-9 and TRBJ2-7, with a possible D match to TRBD1 (6 bases). Germline V gene sequence: CDR1 SEHNR, CDR2 FQNEAQ (reference sequence). Deletions cut 5 bases from V and 2 bases from J, with 16 bases between. This CDR3 is 15 amino acids long.

This chain links TRBV18 with TRBJ2-7, with 8 bases matching TRBD2. Germline values: CDR1 KGHSH, CDR2 LQKENI. V shed 2 bases, J shed 4 bases, and the junction held 10 bases outside the gene matches. The length of the CDR3 is 16 residues. CDR3 sequence (DNA): TGTGCCAGCTCACCAAACGAAGTTCCTAGCGGGTACGAGCAGTACTTC. Its translation is CASSPNEVPSGYEQYF.

A single count supports this clone. CDR3 region: CASSPLKSVAEKLFF. The CDR3 coding sequence is TGTGCCAGCAGTCCCCTTAAGAGCGTGGCTGAAAAACTGTTTTTT. The chain recombines TRBV27 with TRBJ1-4; D uncertain. Trimming pared 5 bases from V and 7 bases from J, leaving 17 bases between. Per germline, CDR1 MNHEY and CDR2 SMNVEV (reference sequence). The CDR3 loop spans 15 amino acids.

The CDR3 protein is CASSQEGPGSINTGELFF. DNA for the CDR3: TGTGCCAGCAGCCAAGAAGGTCCGGGCTCCATTAACACCGGGGAGCTGTTTTTT. This sequence joins TRBV4-2 and TRBJ2-2, with unresolved D. CDR3 length equals 18 residues. Looked up from germline, CDR1 is LGHNA and CDR2 is YNFKEQ. V was shortened by 0 bases and J by 2 bases, with 16 bases between the two germline ends.

Here the CDR3 reads CATSRVAGAGNQPQHF. Written as DNA, the CDR3 is TGTGCCACCAGCAGAGTGGCAGGGGCGGGCAATCAGCCCCAGCATTTT. The rearrangement links TRBV15 to TRBJ1-5; D is perhaps TRBD1 (6 bases). Per the germline V gene, CDR1 is LNHNV and CDR2 is YYDKDF (reference sequence). Trimming pared 1 base from V and 2 bases from J, leaving 12 bases between. The CDR3 runs 16 residues.

This chain connects TRBV30 to TRBJ1-1; D is possibly TRBD1 (6 bases). Deletions cut 0 bases from V and 2 bases from J, with 10 bases between. The CDR3 has 14 residues. Looked up from germline, CDR1 is GTSNPN and CDR2 is SVGIG (reference sequence). In DNA form, the CDR3 reads TGTGCCTGGAGTGTAGGGGGGACTAACACTGAAGCTTTCTTT. Encoded protein: CAWSVGGTNTEAFF.

The rearrangement links TRBV7-7 to TRBJ2-3, with 10 bases identical to TRBD2. From germline, CDR1 is SSHAT and CDR2 FNYEAQ (reference sequence). The CDR3 contains 14 residues. J gave up 3 bases and V 3 bases, and 0 bases lay outside the gene matches. Here the CDR3 DNA reads TGTGCCAGCAGCTTTAGCGGGGGGACAGATACGCAGTATTTT. This translates into CASSFSGGTDTQYF.

This rearrangement joins TRBV10-3 to TRBJ1-4; D is perhaps TRBD1 (5 bases). Trimming took off 2 bases at V and 3 bases at J, with 13 bases between the two ends. This CDR3 has 16 amino acids. The V gene's germline CDR1 is ENHRY and CDR2 SYGVKD. In DNA, the CDR3 is TGTGCCATCAGTGAGGACGTGGGGGGAGCTAATGAAAAACTGTTTTTT. It codes for CAISEDVGGANEKLFF.

The chain employs TRBV28 and TRBJ2-3, with TRBD2 as a possible D gene (7 bases). The CDR3 extends over 15 amino acids. Germline V CDR1 and CDR2: MDHEN, SYDVKM. V dropped 8 bases and J dropped 4 bases, with 19 bases sitting between them. CDR3 in DNA: TGTGCCAGCGGCAGCGGGGAGGGGGGGGCAGATACGCAGTATTTT. Translation: CASGSGEGGADTQYF.

CDR3 sequence: CSVGGQGGRNEQFF. The CDR3 coding sequence is TGCAGCGTCGGGGGACAGGGAGGAAGGAATGAGCAGTTCTTC. The rearrangement joins TRBV29-1 to TRBJ2-1; TRBD1 matches at 9 bases. The junction had 10 bases not matched to a gene; V was cut back by 6 bases and J by 7 bases. Germline lookup yields CDR1 SQVTM and CDR2 ANQGSEA. This CDR3 is built from 14 residues.

In this sample, this clone turned up once. The chain joins TRBV28 to TRBJ2-5, with TRBD2 matching 9 bases. The CDR3 covers 15 residues. Per the germline V gene, CDR1 is MDHEN and CDR2 is SYDVKM. V lost 3 bases, J lost 5 bases, and 7 bases stayed unmatched. This chain's CDR3 is CASSFSSGGGETQYF. The CDR3 nucleotides read TGTGCCAGCAGTTTCAGTAGCGGGGGAGGGGAGACCCAGTACTTC.

On this clone: At one boundary the junction diverges from the germline segment, which might be a read error. Other DNA sequences from this sample encode an identical CDR3 as well. The rearrangement joins TRBV6-5 to TRBJ1-1, with a weak D call TRBD1 (5 bases). The CDR3 has 14 residues. Germline lookup yields CDR1 MNHEY and CDR2 SVGAGI. This CDR3 is CASSEGRTNTEAFF. CDR3 in DNA: TGTGCCAGCAGCGAGGGACGGACGAACACTGAAGCCTTCTTT.

The chain employs TRBV7-6 and TRBJ1-1; weak D call: TRBD1 (6 bases). The V end lost 0 bases, the J end lost 1 base, and 9 bases lay between the germline ends. The CDR3 totals 15 residues. Germline V gene data show CDR1 as SGHVS and CDR2 as FNYEAQ. The CDR3 DNA reads TGTGCCAGCAGCTTAGCGGGACACCCGAACACTGAAGCTTTCTTT. Translated, it gives CASSLAGHPNTEAFF.

The chain carries TRBV19 and TRBJ1-1; D remains ambiguous. With 4 bases removed from V and 0 bases from J, the gap between germline ends came to 15 bases. The germline V gene encodes CDR1 LNHDA and CDR2 SQIVND (reference sequence). The CDR3 length is 16 residues. The CDR3 coding sequence is TGTGCCAGTAGTACTATGAAAGGCAAACTGAACACTGAAGCTTTCTTT. Amino acid sequence: CASSTMKGKLNTEAFF.

The chain employs TRBV9 and TRBJ1-1; D uncertain. This CDR3 contains 11 residues. Trimming removed 3 bases at V and 8 bases at J, with 8 bases between. CDR1 and CDR2 (germline): SGDLS, YYNGEE. CDR3 bases: TGTGCCAGCAGCGCCGGCGGGGAAGCTTTCTTT. This translates into CASSAGGEAFF. Supplemented by reference TRBV9 and TRBJ1-1, the full variable domain reads DSGVTQTPKHLITATGQRVTLRCSPRSGDLSVYWYQQSLDQGLQFLIQYYNGEERAKGNILERFSAQQFPDLHSELNLSSLELGDSALYFCASSAGGEAFFGQGTRLTVV.

The chain couples TRBV5-1 to TRBJ1-1; 7 bases agree with TRBD1. Germline CDR1 is SGHRS and CDR2 is YFSETQ. V was clipped by 0 bases and J by 4 bases; unmatched bases: 3. The CDR3 loop spans 14 amino acids. The CDR3 nucleotides are TGCGCCAGCAGCTTGGGACAGGGTGTCACTGAAGCTTTCTTT. It specifies CASSLGQGVTEAFF.

The chain employs TRBV2 and TRBJ1-1, with TRBD1 matching 11 bases. V lost 8 bases and J lost 5; bases outside the gene matches: 10. Germline V gene sequence: CDR1 SNHLY, CDR2 FYNNEI. This CDR3 has 15 amino acids. DNA of the CDR3: TGTGCCAGCGTACCAGGACAGGGGGCGCTTACTGAAGCTTTCTTT. Translation: CASVPGQGALTEAFF.